Following are 25 T cell receptor beta chains from one sample sequenced in a study of patients and donors after allogeneic stem cell transplantation. One entry per CDR3 protein results from TCRdb running MiXCR on the RT-PCR reads. The repertoire includes hundreds of thousands of distinct CDR3 sequences, approximately 16% of them detected once, and less than 8.5% sits in the top ten. The source material was blood, either unsorted or a sorted T cell fraction (not recorded which). The source of these receptors is a human donor who was either an allogeneic HSCT recipient or a stem cell or donor lymphocyte infusion donor (not recorded which). It is not recorded whose cells these are; they may come from a transplant donor.

This chain joins TRBV30 and TRBJ1-1; unclear D gene. V was clipped by 5 bases and J by 0 bases, with 16 bases between them. This CDR3 spans 15 amino acids. Germline CDR1 GTSNPN, CDR2 SVGIG (reference sequence). The CDR3 region is CAWSPGRLLNTEAFF. The CDR3 DNA reads as TGTGCCTGGTCCCCCGGACGCTTACTGAACACTGAAGCTTTCTTT.

The chain joins TRBV12-3 or TRBV12-4 to TRBJ2-1, with TRBD2 as a possible D gene (5 bases). V gave up 1 base and J gave up 10 bases, with 17 bases separating them. CDR3 length: 15 residues. The DNA for the CDR3 is TGTGCCAGCAGTTTAGTGTCAGGACCTGAGGGAGAGCAGTTCTTC. The encoded protein is CASSLVSGPEGEQFF.

This clonotype was detected a few times. The V call is TRBV20-1, the J call TRBJ2-1, with 9 bases aligning to TRBD2. In germline, CDR1 is DFQATT, CDR2 SNEGSKA (reference sequence). The CDR3 is 14 residues long. Trimming cost V 0 bases and J 9 bases; bases outside gene matches: 6. The CDR3 loop reads CSARDAGGPVEQFF. CDR3 DNA sequence: TGCAGTGCTAGAGACGCGGGGGGGCCCGTTGAGCAGTTCTTC.

This clonotype occurred a few times. The V gene is TRBV5-1, the J gene TRBJ2-3; 7 bases are shared with TRBD2. Trimming at V came to 0 bases and at J to 7 bases, leaving 11 bases not matched to a gene. Germline assignment: CDR1 SGHRS and CDR2 YFSETQ. The CDR3 has 16 amino acids. CDR3 bases: TGCGCCAGCAGCTTGGGGAGCGGGACTCAACACAATACGCAGTATTTT. This encodes CASSLGSGTQHNTQYF.

The chain uses TRBV18 and TRBJ2-7; D not resolved. The CDR3 is 16 amino acids. Germline CDR1 and CDR2: KGHSH and LQKENI. With 3 bases removed from V and 0 bases from J, the gap between germline ends came to 15 bases. CDR3 loop: CASSPAPAPSSYEQYF. CDR3 bases: TGTGCCAGCTCACCGGCCCCGGCTCCGAGCTCCTACGAGCAGTACTTC.

V usage is TRBV11-2 and J usage is TRBJ2-3; 8 bases map to TRBD2. There are 16 residues in the CDR3. Germline-derived CDR1 and CDR2 are SGHAT and FQNNGV. V gave up 1 base and J gave up 3 bases; unmatched junction bases: 6. The CDR3: CASSLVAAGVTDTQYF. The CDR3 nucleotides read TGTGCCAGCAGCTTAGTGGCAGCGGGGGTAACAGATACGCAGTATTTT.

This chain uses TRBV25-1 with TRBJ2-3; no definite D call. The germline CDR1 and CDR2 sequences are MGHDK and SYGVNS. Deletions cut 7 bases from V and 5 bases from J, with 10 bases between. The CDR3 loop spans 12 amino acids. CDR3 sequence reads: CASTSDGDTQYF. Written as DNA, the CDR3 is TGTGCCAGCACCTCGGACGGAGATACGCAGTATTTT.

This chain joins TRBV30 and TRBJ2-3; 7 bases agree with TRBD1. The germline V gene encodes CDR1 GTSNPN and CDR2 SVGIG (reference sequence). V lost 4 bases to trimming and J lost 1 base; unmatched junction nucleotides: 14. CDR3 size: 17 residues. The DNA for the CDR3 is TGTGCCTGGAAGAACCCGACAGGGTCAGACCGCACAGATACGCAGTATTTT. This gives the protein CAWKNPTGSDRTDTQYF.

The chain joins TRBV5-1 to TRBJ2-1, with a tentative D call TRBD1 (5 bases). The germline V gene encodes CDR1 SGHRS and CDR2 YFSETQ. The V gene lost 5 bases and the J gene lost 6 bases, with 12 bases spanning the gap. This CDR3 is built from 13 residues. DNA of the CDR3: TGCGCCAGCAGTGACGGAAGGGGCAATGAGCAGTTCTTC. It translates to CASSDGRGNEQFF.

In its sample, this clonotype was seen a few times. The chain recombines TRBV7-3 with TRBJ1-2, with D unclear. The CDR3 length is 15 residues. CDR1 and CDR2 from the germline V gene are SGHTA and FQGTGA. V was clipped by 3 bases and J by 9 bases, with 20 bases between them. CDR3 amino acids: CASSFGDGRTISYTF. The CDR3 DNA reads TGTGCCAGCAGCTTTGGTGATGGACGGACGATCAGCTACACCTTC. The full variable domain, rest sourced from reference TRBV7-3 and TRBJ1-2, is GAGVSQTPSNKVTEKGKYVELRCDPISGHTALYWYRQSLGQGPEFLIYFQGTGAADDSGLPNDRFFAVRPEGSVSTLKIQRTERGDSAVYLCASSFGDGRTISYTFGSGTRLTVV.

The rearrangement links TRBV6-2 or TRBV6-3 to TRBJ2-3, with 7 bases fitting TRBD1. V lost 0 bases and J lost 5; bases outside the gene matches: 8. The CDR3 is made up of 16 amino acids. The germline V gene has CDR1 MNHEY and CDR2 SVGEGT. The DNA of the CDR3 is TGTGCCAGCAGTTACTCGAAGGGACAGCTGAAAGATACGCAGTATTTT. Encoded protein: CASSYSKGQLKDTQYF.

The J gene is TRBJ2-4, the V gene TRBV11-3, with 8 positions matching TRBD1. CDR1 and CDR2 (germline): SGHNT, YENEEA. Trimming at V came to 5 bases and at J to 9 bases, leaving 6 bases not matched to a gene. The CDR3 is 13 residues long. The DNA of the CDR3 is TGTGCCAGCAGCAACAGACAGGGGAGCATTCAGTACTTC. It codes for CASSNRQGSIQYF.

The J gene is TRBJ1-4, the V gene TRBV7-8; D is possibly TRBD1 (5 bases). The CDR3 totals 15 residues. V was shortened by 0 bases and J by 7 bases, with 12 bases between the two germline ends. Germline V gene lookup returns CDR1 SGHVS and CDR2 FQNEAQ. The CDR3 nucleotides read TGTGCCAGCAGCTTAGCCTTGACAGTATTTGAAAAACTGTTTTTT. Translated: CASSLALTVFEKLFF.

This clonotype was recorded at least ten times. The genes are TRBV29-1 and TRBJ2-2; D not certain. Trimming removed 2 bases from V and 5 bases from J, with 6 bases in between. This CDR3 contains 12 residues. Per germline, CDR1 SQVTM and CDR2 ANQGSEA. The CDR3 DNA sequence: TGCAGCGTTGAAAGGAATACCGGGGAGCTGTTTTTT. It is translated as CSVERNTGELFF.

The sample holds a few counts of this clonotype. At one boundary the junction diverges from the germline segment, which might be a read error. V is TRBV12-3 or TRBV12-4 and J is TRBJ2-5; D remains unclear. This CDR3 is 11 amino acids long. In DNA, the CDR3 is TGTGCCAGCAGTTCGTACAACGTACGGAACTTC. Translated, it gives CASSSYNVRNF.

This clonotype was seen more than once but under ten times. The chain employs TRBV6-4 and TRBJ1-5; tentative D call: TRBD1 (5 bases). Deletions cut 2 bases from V and 1 base from J, with 6 bases between. This CDR3 has 14 residues. The germline V gene encodes CDR1 MRHNA and CDR2 SNTAGT. The CDR3 reads CASSDGGSNQPQHF. DNA of the CDR3: TGTGCCAGCAGTGACGGGGGGAGCAATCAGCCCCAGCATTTT.

This clonotype was recorded many times. The chain employs TRBV12-3 or TRBV12-4 and TRBJ2-7, with D unclear. The CDR3 length is 13 residues. The V end was cut by 0 bases, the J end by 4 bases, with 7 bases between. The CDR3: CASSLASRYEQYF. The CDR3 DNA is TGTGCCAGCAGTTTAGCATCTCGGTACGAGCAGTACTTC.

The chain joins TRBV7-9 to TRBJ2-3; D possibly corresponds to TRBD1 (5 bases). Germline CDR1 and CDR2: SEHNR and FQNEAQ (reference sequence). The CDR3 totals 12 residues. Trimming removed 6 bases at V and 7 bases at J, with 11 bases between. The chain's CDR3 is CASSTGPYTQYF. DNA of the CDR3: TGTGCCAGCAGTACAGGTCCCTATACGCAGTATTTT.

The rearrangement uses TRBV27 and TRBJ2-7; 11 positions match TRBD2. Looked up from germline, CDR1 is MNHEY and CDR2 is SMNVEV (reference sequence). V was pared by 2 bases and J by 4 bases, with 4 bases of the junction left unmatched. The CDR3 is 15 amino acids. CDR3 DNA sequence: TGTGCCAGCAGTTTAAGGACTAGCGGGCTTTACGAGCAGTACTTC. Encoded protein: CASSLRTSGLYEQYF.

This clonotype was detected only a few times. The chain is built from TRBV2 and TRBJ2-7; 7 nucleotides agree with TRBD1. CDR3 length: 14 amino acids. V dropped 1 base and J dropped 2; count of bases not matched to a gene: 2. Germline assignment: CDR1 SNHLY and CDR2 FYNNEI. CDR3 in DNA: TGTGCCAGCAGTGAAGAACAGGGGCCCTACGAGCAGTACTTC. Residues: CASSEEQGPYEQYF.

CDR3 sequence (DNA): TGTGCCACCAGCAGAGACAGGATCTCTGGAAACACCATATATTTT. It specifies CATSRDRISGNTIYF. This chain links TRBV15 with TRBJ1-3; D is ambiguous. The CDR3 extends over 15 amino acids. Germline V gene data show CDR1 as LNHNV and CDR2 as YYDKDF (reference sequence). Trimming removed 0 bases at V and 0 bases at J, with 6 bases between.

This chain links TRBV4-1 with TRBJ2-3; 13 bases map to TRBD2. There are 16 residues in the CDR3. Germline lookup yields CDR1 MGHRA and CDR2 YSYEKL. Germline trimming cut 4 bases from V and 4 bases from J; bases unmatched to any gene: 5. CDR3 protein: CASSRGTSGAADTQYF. The CDR3 DNA is TGCGCCAGCAGCCGGGGGACTAGCGGGGCGGCAGATACGCAGTATTTT.

This clonotype was seen a handful of times. The gene calls are TRBV5-1 and TRBJ1-6; the D gene is possibly TRBD1 (6 bases). Trimming removed 5 bases at V and 7 bases at J, with 16 bases between. Germline CDR1 SGHRS, CDR2 YFSETQ. The CDR3 is made up of 15 amino acids. This chain's CDR3 is CASRQSGQGNSPLHF. The CDR3 DNA reads as TGCGCCAGCAGACAATCCGGCCAGGGGAATTCACCCCTCCACTTT.

A few counts support this clonotype. V gene TRBV30 combines with J gene TRBJ2-3; D is undetermined. The V end lost 5 bases, the J end lost 4 bases, and 7 bases lay between the germline ends. There are 11 residues in the CDR3. Germline loops: CDR1 GTSNPN, CDR2 SVGIG (reference sequence). CDR3 sequence (DNA): TGTGCCTGGGCTAGAGCAGATACGCAGTATTTT. It is translated as CAWARADTQYF. Full variable domain (remainder filled in from reference TRBV30 and TRBJ2-3): SQTIHQWPATLVQPVGSPLSLECTVEGTSNPNLYWYRQAAGRGLQLLFYSVGIGQISSEVPQNLSASRPQDRQFILSSKKLLLSDSGFYLCAWARADTQYFGPGTRLTVL.

This clonotype was found a few times. The CDR3 DNA sequence: TGTGCCAGCAGCCAAGGACAGAGAAACATTCAGTACTTC. This encodes CASSQGQRNIQYF. This chain links TRBV3-1 with TRBJ2-4; TRBD1 is a possible D gene (5 bases). CDR1 and CDR2 (germline): LGHDT, YNNKEL (reference sequence). Trimming removed 1 base from V and 6 bases from J, with 7 bases in between. CDR3 size: 13 residues.